The 5 T cell receptor beta chains listed next were all sequenced from one sample in a study of CD8 T cells in ankylosing spondylitis. TCRdb fed the 5' RACE reads into MiXCR, producing one record per CDR3 protein. The sample lists more than 150,000 distinct CDR3 sequences, 15% to 20% seen once, with roughly 4.5% in the top ten. The material sequenced was blood, either unsorted or a sorted T cell fraction (not recorded which). All receptors derive from a male donor aged 10-35 years with ankylosing spondylitis or in good health (not recorded which).

This clonotype was seen ten or more times. This rearrangement joins TRBV15 to TRBJ2-5; D is unclear. V gave up 8 bases and J gave up 0 bases, with 10 bases separating them. The germline CDR1 and CDR2 sequences are LNHNV and YYDKDF (reference sequence). This CDR3 spans 13 amino acids. The CDR3 DNA reads as TGTGCCACCCTGGCAGATGACCAAGAGACCCAGTACTTC. Amino acids: CATLADDQETQYF.

The table lists this clonotype with a few counts. This sequence joins TRBV5-1 and TRBJ1-5; D unresolved. The CDR3 loop spans 14 amino acids. V lost 4 bases, J lost 9 bases, and 17 bases lay in between. Per the germline V gene, CDR1 is SGHRS and CDR2 is YFSETQ. In DNA form, the CDR3 reads TGCGCCAGCAGCCTCTCTCCACCCACTGGGCCCCAGCATTTT. Translated: CASSLSPPTGPQHF.

This clonotype was recorded many times. The rearrangement links TRBV12-3 or TRBV12-4 to TRBJ1-4; no firm D call. CDR3 length: 12 residues. The germline V and J ends were trimmed by 8 bases and 3 bases, with 7 bases remaining between them. The CDR3 loop is CASRRPNEKLFF. The CDR3 bases are TGTGCCAGCCGAAGACCTAATGAAAAACTGTTTTTT.

The genes are TRBV18 and TRBJ2-7; 9 bases match TRBD1. V was pared by 3 bases and J by 13 bases, with 16 bases of the junction left unmatched. Germline assignment: CDR1 KGHSH and CDR2 LQKENI. The CDR3 has 15 residues. The chain's CDR3 is CASSPQGTGMEQLYF. The CDR3 nucleotides read TGTGCCAGCTCACCCCAAGGGACAGGGATGGAGCAGTTATACTTC.

This clonotype was picked up many times. This chain connects TRBV7-9 to TRBJ2-7, with D uncertain. Trimming took off 3 bases at V and 1 base at J, with 7 bases between the two ends. CDR1 and CDR2 from the germline V gene are SEHNR and FQNEAQ (reference sequence). The CDR3 covers 13 residues. CDR3 loop: CASSLLTSYEQYF. As DNA, the CDR3 is TGTGCCAGCAGCTTGTTAACATCCTACGAGCAGTACTTC.